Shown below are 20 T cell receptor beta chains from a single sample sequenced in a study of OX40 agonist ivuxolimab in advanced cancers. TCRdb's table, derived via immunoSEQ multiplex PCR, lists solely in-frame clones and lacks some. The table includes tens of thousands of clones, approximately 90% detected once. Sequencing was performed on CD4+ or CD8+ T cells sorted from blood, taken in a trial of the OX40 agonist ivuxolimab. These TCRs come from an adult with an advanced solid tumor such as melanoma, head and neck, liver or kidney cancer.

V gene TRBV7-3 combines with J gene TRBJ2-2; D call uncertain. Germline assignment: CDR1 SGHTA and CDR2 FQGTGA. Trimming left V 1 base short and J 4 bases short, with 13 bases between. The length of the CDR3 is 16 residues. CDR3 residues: CASSLSLGGGTGELFF. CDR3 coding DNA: TGTGCCAGCAGCTTAAGCTTAGGTGGCGGCACCGGGGAGCTGTTTTTT. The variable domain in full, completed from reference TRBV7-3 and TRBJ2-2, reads GAGVSQTPSNKVTEKGKYVELRCDPISGHTALYWYRQSLGQGPEFLIYFQGTGAADDSGLPNDRFFAVRPEGSVSTLKIQRTERGDSAVYLCASSLSLGGGTGELFFGEGSRLTVL.

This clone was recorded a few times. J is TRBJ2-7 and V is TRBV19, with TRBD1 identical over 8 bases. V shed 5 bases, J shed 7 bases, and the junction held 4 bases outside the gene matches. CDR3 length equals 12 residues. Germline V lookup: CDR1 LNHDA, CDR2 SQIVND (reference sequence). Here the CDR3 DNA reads TGTGCCAGTAGTGCGGACAGGGTGGAGCAGTACTTC. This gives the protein CASSADRVEQYF.

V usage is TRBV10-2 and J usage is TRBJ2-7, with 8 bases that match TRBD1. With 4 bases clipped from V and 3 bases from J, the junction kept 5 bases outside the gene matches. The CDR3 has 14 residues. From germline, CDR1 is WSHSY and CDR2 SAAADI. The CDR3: CASSGAGTGYEQYF. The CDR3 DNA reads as TGCGCCAGCAGTGGAGCCGGGACAGGCTACGAGCAGTACTTC.

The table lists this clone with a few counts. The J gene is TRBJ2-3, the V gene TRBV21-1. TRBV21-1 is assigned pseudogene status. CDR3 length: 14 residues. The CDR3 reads CASSKIEGPDTQYF. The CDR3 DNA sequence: TGTGCCAGCAGCAAAATTGAAGGGCCGGATACGCAGTATTTT.

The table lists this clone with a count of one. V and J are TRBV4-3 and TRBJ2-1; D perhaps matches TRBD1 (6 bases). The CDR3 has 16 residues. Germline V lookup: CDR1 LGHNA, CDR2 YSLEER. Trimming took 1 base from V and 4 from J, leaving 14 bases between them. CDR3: CASSQGGQGIYNEQFF. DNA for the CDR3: TGCGCCAGCAGCCAAGGGGGTCAGGGGATTTACAATGAGCAGTTCTTC.

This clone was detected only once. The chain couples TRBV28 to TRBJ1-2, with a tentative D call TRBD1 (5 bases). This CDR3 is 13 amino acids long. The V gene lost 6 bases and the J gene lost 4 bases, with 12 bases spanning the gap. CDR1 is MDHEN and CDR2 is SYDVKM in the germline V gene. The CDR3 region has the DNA TGTGCCAGCAGCGGGCAGGGCCTCTATGGCTACACCTTC. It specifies CASSGQGLYGYTF.

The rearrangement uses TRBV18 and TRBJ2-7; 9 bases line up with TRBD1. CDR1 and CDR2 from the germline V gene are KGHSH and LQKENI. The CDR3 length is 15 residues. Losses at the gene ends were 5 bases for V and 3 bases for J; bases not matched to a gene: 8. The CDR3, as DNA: TGTGCCAGCTCAGTCACACGGGACAGGGACTACGAGCAGTACTTC. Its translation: CASSVTRDRDYEQYF.

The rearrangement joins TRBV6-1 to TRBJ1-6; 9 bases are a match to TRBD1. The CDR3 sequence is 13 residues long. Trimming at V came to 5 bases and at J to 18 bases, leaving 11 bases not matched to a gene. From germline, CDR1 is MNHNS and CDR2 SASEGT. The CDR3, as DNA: TGTGCCAGCAGTCGGGACAGGGACAAATCCACCCACTTT. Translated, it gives CASSRDRDKSTHF.

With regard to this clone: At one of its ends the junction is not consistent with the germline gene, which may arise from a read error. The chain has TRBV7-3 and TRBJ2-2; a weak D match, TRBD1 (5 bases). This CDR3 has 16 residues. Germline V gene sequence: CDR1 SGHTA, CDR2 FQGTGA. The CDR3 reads CASSLGQTANSGELFF. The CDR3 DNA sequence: TGTGCCAGCAGCTTGGGGCAGACGGCAAACAGCGGGGAGCTGTTTTTT.

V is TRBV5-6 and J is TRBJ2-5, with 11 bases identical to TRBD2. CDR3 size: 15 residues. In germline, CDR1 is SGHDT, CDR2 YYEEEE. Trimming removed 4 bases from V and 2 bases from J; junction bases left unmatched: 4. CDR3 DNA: TGTGCCAGCAGCGACGGGACTAGCGGACAAGAGACCCAGTACTTC. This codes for CASSDGTSGQETQYF. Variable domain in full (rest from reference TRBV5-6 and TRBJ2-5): DAGVTQSPTHLIKTRGQQVTLRCSPKSGHDTVSWYQQALGQGPQFIFQYYEEEERQRGNFPDRFSGHQFPNYSSELNVNALLLGDSALYLCASSDGTSGQETQYFGPGTRLLVL.

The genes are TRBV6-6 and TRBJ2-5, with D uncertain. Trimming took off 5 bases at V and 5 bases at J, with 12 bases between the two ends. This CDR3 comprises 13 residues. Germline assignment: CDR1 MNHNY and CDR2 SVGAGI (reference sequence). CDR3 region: CASSRADTETQYF. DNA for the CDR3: TGTGCCAGCAGTCGGGCAGATACGGAGACCCAGTACTTC.

DNA for the CDR3: TGTGCCAGCAGCCCTTTGGGGCATGGAGACGATAAATCACCCGGGGAGCTGTTTTTT. As protein: CASSPLGHGDDKSPGELFF. The chain combines TRBV7-9 with TRBJ2-2; tentative D call: TRBD1 (5 bases). CDR3 size: 19 residues. CDR1 SEHNR and CDR2 FQNEAQ come from the germline V gene (reference sequence). V lost 5 bases and J 6 bases, leaving 28 bases between the germline ends.

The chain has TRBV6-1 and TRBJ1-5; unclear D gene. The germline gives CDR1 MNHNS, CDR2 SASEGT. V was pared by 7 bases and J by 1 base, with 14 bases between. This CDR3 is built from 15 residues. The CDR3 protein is CASTTNQVSNQPQHF. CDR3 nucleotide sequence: TGTGCCAGCACCACCAACCAGGTGAGCAATCAGCCCCAGCATTTT.

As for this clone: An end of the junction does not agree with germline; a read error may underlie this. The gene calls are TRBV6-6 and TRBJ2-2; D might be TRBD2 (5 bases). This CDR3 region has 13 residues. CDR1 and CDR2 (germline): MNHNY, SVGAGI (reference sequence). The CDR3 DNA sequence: TGTGCCAGCAGCCGAGGGAACCCCGGGGAGCTGTTTTTT. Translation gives CASSRGNPGELFF.

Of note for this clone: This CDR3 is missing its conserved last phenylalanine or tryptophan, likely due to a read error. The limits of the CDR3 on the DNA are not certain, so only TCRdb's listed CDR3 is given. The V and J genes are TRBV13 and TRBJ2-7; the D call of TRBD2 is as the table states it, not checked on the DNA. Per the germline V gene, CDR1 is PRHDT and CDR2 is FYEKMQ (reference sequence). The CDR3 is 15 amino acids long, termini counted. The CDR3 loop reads CASSLVREYFLRAVL.

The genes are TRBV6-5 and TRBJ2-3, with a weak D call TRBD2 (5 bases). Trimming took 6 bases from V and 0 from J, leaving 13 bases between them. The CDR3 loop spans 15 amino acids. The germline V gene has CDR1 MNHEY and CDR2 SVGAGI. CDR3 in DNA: TGTGCCAGCAGGCGCACCCGGGGAAGCACAGATACGCAGTATTTT. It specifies CASRRTRGSTDTQYF.

The CDR3 reads CASSHPTGTERNTEAFF. CDR3 nucleotide sequence: TGCGCCAGCAGCCACCCAACAGGGACTGAGCGGAACACTGAAGCTTTCTTT. The chain combines TRBV4-3 with TRBJ1-1, with D maybe TRBD1 (6 bases). Deletions cut 3 bases from V and 1 base from J, with 18 bases between. CDR3 length: 17 amino acids. Germline lookup yields CDR1 LGHNA and CDR2 YSLEER.

The CDR3 spells CASSFLGTRGTGELFF. CDR3 bases: TGTGCCAGCAGTTTTTTAGGGACGAGGGGCACCGGGGAGCTGTTTTTT. The chain carries TRBV28 and TRBJ2-2, with D perhaps assigned TRBD1 or TRBD2 (5 bases each). CDR1 and CDR2 from the germline V gene are MDHEN and SYDVKM. The CDR3 is 16 amino acids. Trimming took 3 bases from V and 4 from J, leaving 15 bases between them.

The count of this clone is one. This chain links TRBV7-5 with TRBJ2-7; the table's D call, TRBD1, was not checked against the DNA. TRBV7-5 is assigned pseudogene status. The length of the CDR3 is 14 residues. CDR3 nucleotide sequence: TGTGTCAGAAGCCCAGGGGACAGCTCCTACGAGCAGTACTTC. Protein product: CVRSPGDSSYEQYF.

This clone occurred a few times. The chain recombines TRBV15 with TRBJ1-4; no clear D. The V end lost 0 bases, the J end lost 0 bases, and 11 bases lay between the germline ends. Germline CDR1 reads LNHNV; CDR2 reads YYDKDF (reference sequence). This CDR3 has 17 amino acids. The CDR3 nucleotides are TGTGCCACCAGCAGAGAAGTCAGGCCCCCAACTAATGAAAAACTGTTTTTT. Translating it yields CATSREVRPPTNEKLFF.